A single sample is the source of the 29 T cell receptor beta chains below, sequenced in a study of T cell changes during pregnancy in multiple sclerosis. The assay was immunoSEQ multiplex PCR, and TCRdb's table has in-frame clones only and misses some. The top ten clones hold 0.5% to 0.65% of a sample with tens of thousands of clones, 88% of them seen once. Sequencing used CD4+ T cells from peripheral blood mononuclear cells, obtained in the first trimester of pregnancy. The receptors derive from a female donor with multiple sclerosis, enrolled in a pregnancy study.

This CDR3 is CASSFRTGYNEQFF. DNA of the CDR3: TGTGCCAGCAGCTTCCGGACAGGGTACAATGAGCAGTTCTTC. This chain joins TRBV7-2 and TRBJ2-1; the match to TRBD1 covers 8 bases. The CDR3 is made up of 14 amino acids. CDR1 and CDR2 from the germline V gene are SGHTA and FQGNSA. Trimming cost V 3 bases and J 4 bases; bases outside gene matches: 2.

The V and J genes are TRBV11-2 and TRBJ2-5; TRBD2 agrees at 10 bases. The germline CDR1 and CDR2 sequences are SGHAT and FQNNGV. The CDR3 is made up of 16 amino acids. The ends lost 1 base at V and 4 bases at J; junction bases unmatched: 6. This chain's CDR3 is CASSLVLAGGGETQYF. In nucleotides, the CDR3 is TGTGCCAGCAGCTTAGTGTTAGCGGGAGGAGGAGAGACCCAGTACTTC.

The chain combines TRBV28 with TRBJ1-1; 7 bases are shared with TRBD1. The junction had 4 bases not matched to a gene; V was cut back by 3 bases and J by 0 bases. This CDR3 has 15 residues. The germline V gene has CDR1 MDHEN and CDR2 SYDVKM. The CDR3 region has the DNA TGTGCCAGCAGTTTCCCCGACAGGGTGAACACTGAAGCTTTCTTT. Amino acid sequence: CASSFPDRVNTEAFF.

This clone has a handful of counts. The rearrangement links TRBV19 to TRBJ1-2; D is ambiguous. CDR1 LNHDA and CDR2 SQIVND come from the germline V gene (reference sequence). V was pared by 3 bases and J by 8 bases, with 16 bases between. This CDR3 region has 14 residues. The CDR3 reads CASSMTFGVYGYTF. CDR3 nucleotides: TGTGCCAGTAGTATGACGTTCGGGGTTTACGGCTACACCTTC.

This chain joins TRBV5-1 and TRBJ1-1; a possible D gene is TRBD1 (6 bases). Germline V lookup: CDR1 SGHRS, CDR2 YFSETQ. This CDR3 contains 19 residues. Trimming stripped 3 bases from V and 0 bases from J, with 24 bases between. The CDR3 nucleotides are TGCGCCAGCAGCTCGCCAAACGGACAGCTACCCTCTTTGAACACTGAAGCTTTCTTT. Encoded protein: CASSSPNGQLPSLNTEAFF.

The chain carries TRBV6-5 and TRBJ2-7, with D tentatively TRBD1 (6 bases). V gave up 2 bases and J gave up 7 bases, with 18 bases separating them. The CDR3 spans 15 residues. In germline, CDR1 is MNHEY, CDR2 SVGAGI. The CDR3 reads CASSYNTGNPGEQYF. CDR3 nucleotides: TGTGCCAGCAGTTACAACACAGGGAATCCGGGGGAGCAGTACTTC.

The chain couples TRBV5-4 to TRBJ2-7, with 10 bases lining up with TRBD2. V shed 5 bases and J 5 bases; nucleotides not matched to a gene: 10. The CDR3 is made up of 15 amino acids. The germline V gene encodes CDR1 SGHNT and CDR2 YYREEE (reference sequence). DNA of the CDR3: TGTGCCAGCAGTTATAGCGGGGGGAAAGCGCACGAGCAGTACTTC. Its protein is CASSYSGGKAHEQYF.

J is TRBJ2-3 and V is TRBV5-1, with a tentative D call TRBD2 (7 bases). The CDR3 length is 14 residues. Germline values: CDR1 SGHRS, CDR2 YFSETQ. Trimming left V 4 bases short and J 4 bases short, with 13 bases between. The CDR3 spells CASSIRGGADTQYF. In DNA, the CDR3 is TGCGCCAGCAGCATAAGGGGGGGGGCAGATACGCAGTATTTT. Together with reference TRBV5-1 and TRBJ2-3, the CDR3 gives the full variable domain: KAGVTQTPRYLIKTRGQQVTLSCSPISGHRSVSWYQQTPGQGLQFLFEYFSETQRNKGNFPGRFSGRQFSNSRSEMNVSTLELGDSALYLCASSIRGGADTQYFGPGTRLTVL.

CDR3 nucleotides: TGCAGCGTTGAGCGGCAGCTGAACACTGAAGCTTTCTTT. Translation: CSVERQLNTEAFF. This chain uses TRBV29-1 with TRBJ1-1; no reliable D call. This CDR3 has 13 amino acids. Per germline, CDR1 SQVTM and CDR2 ANQGSEA. Trimming stripped 3 bases from V and 0 bases from J, with 8 bases between.

The V and J genes are TRBV5-6 and TRBJ2-3, with 9 bases fitting TRBD1. This CDR3 is built from 17 residues. Germline CDR1 and CDR2: SGHDT and YYEEEE. J gave up 4 bases and V 2 bases, and 11 bases lay outside the gene matches. CDR3 protein: CASSLPTGTGSADTQYF. The CDR3 nucleotides are TGTGCCAGCAGCTTACCCACTGGGACAGGGAGTGCAGATACGCAGTATTTT.

Only one count was recorded for this clone. This rearrangement joins TRBV29-1 to TRBJ2-1; the D is unclear. Germline V gene sequence: CDR1 SQVTM, CDR2 ANQGSEA. The CDR3 totals 13 residues. V lost 7 bases and J lost 4, with 14 bases in between. The CDR3 sequence: CSADHSLYNEQFF. The CDR3 DNA follows: TGCAGCGCCGACCACAGCTTATACAATGAGCAGTTCTTC.

The genes are TRBV5-1 and TRBJ2-1; TRBD2 matches 7 bases. This CDR3 comprises 15 residues. V trimming: 6 bases; J trimming: 2 bases; junction bases outside the gene matches: 8. Per the germline V gene, CDR1 is SGHRS and CDR2 is YFSETQ. CDR3 region: CASNPAGLTYNEQFF. The CDR3 bases are TGCGCCAGCAACCCAGCGGGGCTGACCTACAATGAGCAGTTCTTC.

V and J are TRBV5-4 and TRBJ2-5; D perhaps matches TRBD2 (6 bases). Trimming took 4 bases from V and 1 from J, leaving 11 bases between them. Germline CDR1 and CDR2: SGHNT and YYREEE (reference sequence). The CDR3 sequence is 14 residues long. CDR3 residues: CASSHRLGQETQYF. In DNA form, the CDR3 reads TGTGCCAGCAGCCACAGACTAGGCCAAGAGACCCAGTACTTC.

The chain links TRBV7-2 to TRBJ1-5; D is unclear. Trimming shortened V by 5 bases and J by 2 bases, and 13 bases separated the two germline ends. Germline CDR1 and CDR2: SGHTA and FQGNSA. The CDR3 extends over 15 amino acids. The CDR3 nucleotides are TGTGCCAGCAGCACCTTTGCGGGAGGCAATCAGCCCCAGCATTTT. This translates into CASSTFAGGNQPQHF.

The V and J genes are TRBV2 and TRBJ1-3; D remains ambiguous. Germline V gives CDR1 SNHLY, CDR2 FYNNEI. There are 15 residues in the CDR3. Between the trimmed V and J ends, which lost 6 bases and 3 bases, there was a span of 15 bases. The CDR3 loop is CASSESVGYGNTIYF. The CDR3 DNA reads as TGTGCCAGCAGCGAGAGTGTCGGGTATGGAAACACCATATATTTT.

This clone was detected once. V and J are TRBV7-2 and TRBJ2-7; the match to TRBD1 covers 9 bases. This CDR3 has 14 amino acids. Germline CDR1 is SGHTA and CDR2 is FQGNSA. The V gene end was trimmed by 5 bases and the J gene end by 2 bases; junction bases not matched to a gene: 4. CDR3 bases: TGTGCCAGCAGCCAGGGACAGGGACCCTACGAGCAGTACTTC. It translates to CASSQGQGPYEQYF.

The rearrangement joins TRBV28 to TRBJ1-1; D may be TRBD1 (6 bases). The CDR3 contains 15 residues. Trimming shortened V by 5 bases and J by 2 bases, and 15 bases separated the two germline ends. Germline V gene data show CDR1 as MDHEN and CDR2 as SYDVKM. CDR3 residues: CASSLPGASNTEAFF. In DNA form, the CDR3 reads TGTGCCAGCAGTCTACCAGGGGCGAGTAACACTGAAGCTTTCTTT. Based on the CDR3 plus reference TRBV28 and TRBJ1-1, the full variable domain is DVKVTQSSRYLVKRTGEKVFLECVQDMDHENMFWYRQDPGLGLRLIYFSYDVKMKEKGDIPEGYSVSREKKERFSLILESASTNQTSMYLCASSLPGASNTEAFFGQGTRLTVV.

This chain uses TRBV5-1 with TRBJ1-6; D may be TRBD1 (5 bases). The CDR3 is 12 residues long. V dropped 7 bases and J dropped 8 bases, with 10 bases sitting between them. The germline V gene encodes CDR1 SGHRS and CDR2 YFSETQ. The CDR3 here is CASPGGDSPLHF. The CDR3 nucleotides are TGCGCCAGCCCGGGGGGGGATTCACCCCTCCACTTT.

The chain links TRBV5-1 to TRBJ2-5; TRBD2 might be the D (6 bases). Trimming removed 5 bases from V and 1 base from J, with 12 bases in between. Germline V gene data show CDR1 as SGHRS and CDR2 as YFSETQ. CDR3 length: 14 amino acids. CDR3 protein: CASRDGLTQETQYF. DNA for the CDR3: TGCGCCAGCAGAGATGGACTAACCCAAGAGACCCAGTACTTC.

This chain uses TRBV5-1 with TRBJ2-7; 11 positions agree with TRBD2. The CDR3 is 16 amino acids. Germline V gene lookup returns CDR1 SGHRS and CDR2 YFSETQ. J gave up 1 base and V 1 base, and 4 bases lay outside the gene matches. The CDR3 loop is CASSLKLAGVSYEQYF. In DNA, the CDR3 is TGCGCCAGCAGCTTGAAACTAGCGGGAGTATCCTACGAGCAGTACTTC.

The gene calls are TRBV10-3 and TRBJ1-4; D might be TRBD1 (5 bases). The CDR3 length is 13 residues. V was trimmed by 8 bases and J by 4 bases, leaving 11 bases between them. From germline, CDR1 is ENHRY and CDR2 SYGVKD. In DNA, the CDR3 is TGTGCCATCGGACAACAACTTAATGAAAAACTGTTTTTT. It specifies CAIGQQLNEKLFF.

The rearrangement joins TRBV6-6 to TRBJ2-7; maybe TRBD1 (6 bases). The V and J ends lost 6 bases and 2 bases respectively, with 8 bases between them. CDR3 length equals 12 residues. Germline loops: CDR1 MNHNY, CDR2 SVGAGI (reference sequence). The CDR3 loop is CASRAGAYEQYF. DNA for the CDR3: TGTGCCAGCAGGGCAGGGGCCTACGAGCAGTACTTC.

The chain links TRBV28 to TRBJ1-1; TRBD1 is a possible D gene (5 bases). The CDR3 length is 15 residues. Trimming cost V 2 bases and J 5 bases, with 15 bases left between them. Germline loops: CDR1 MDHEN, CDR2 SYDVKM. CDR3 nucleotides: TGTGCCAGCAGTTTAGGCGGGGGGGGTTGGACTGAAGCTTTCTTT. Amino acids: CASSLGGGGWTEAFF.

A few counts support this clone. The CDR3 region has the DNA TGTGCCAGCAGCGAGGGGACAGGGTACAATCAGCCCCAGCATTTT. As protein: CASSEGTGYNQPQHF. The chain combines TRBV9 with TRBJ1-5; 9 bases match TRBD1. The germline V gene encodes CDR1 SGDLS and CDR2 YYNGEE. The CDR3 totals 15 residues. J gave up 3 bases and V 3 bases, and 4 bases lay outside the gene matches.

The chain combines TRBV19 with TRBJ1-6; D not resolved. CDR3 length: 14 amino acids. With 3 bases removed from V and 9 bases from J, the gap between germline ends came to 12 bases. Germline V CDR1 and CDR2: LNHDA, SQIVND (reference sequence). The CDR3 region is CASSINLRGSPLHF. CDR3 nucleotide sequence: TGTGCCAGTAGTATTAATCTTCGAGGTTCACCCCTCCACTTT.

This chain links TRBV6-5 with TRBJ1-2, with 8 bases fitting TRBD1. V lost 5 bases, J lost 3 bases, and 5 bases stayed unmatched. CDR1 is MNHEY and CDR2 is SVGAGI in the germline V gene. The CDR3 length is 14 residues. Here the CDR3 DNA reads TGTGCCAGCAGTCCGACAGGGGTGTACTATGGCTACACCTTC. It translates to CASSPTGVYYGYTF.

This chain links TRBV5-1 with TRBJ1-1; TRBD1 agrees at 10 bases. This CDR3 comprises 15 residues. Trimming removed 7 bases from V and 2 bases from J; junction bases left unmatched: 8. Looked up from germline, CDR1 is SGHRS and CDR2 is YFSETQ. Written as DNA, the CDR3 is TGCGCCAGCGGGCCCGGGACAGGGGTAAACACTGAAGCTTTCTTT. This gives the protein CASGPGTGVNTEAFF.

This chain connects TRBV5-1 to TRBJ2-1, with TRBD2 identical over 10 bases. J was trimmed by 7 bases and V by 2 bases; bases with no gene match: 3. Germline V gene data show CDR1 as SGHRS and CDR2 as YFSETQ. This CDR3 spans 14 amino acids. CDR3 in DNA: TGCGCCAGCAGCTTACTAGCGGGACATAATGAGCAGTTCTTC. It translates to CASSLLAGHNEQFF.

This clone appeared a few times. The chain employs TRBV30 and TRBJ1-2, with D possibly matching TRBD1 (6 bases). V was clipped by 0 bases and J by 5 bases, with 7 bases between them. Germline lookup yields CDR1 GTSNPN and CDR2 SVGIG (reference sequence). The CDR3 totals 12 residues. This CDR3 reads CAWSVGQYGYTF. CDR3 nucleotide sequence: TGTGCCTGGAGTGTAGGACAGTATGGCTACACCTTC.